Given below is one T cell receptor (beta chain) in context. Its antigen is unidentified. The sort gate was single viable CD3+CD4+CD8-CD45RO+ cells for memory CD4+ T cells. Donors' CMV status reflects serum IgG against pp150, pp28, p38, p52. Trimming pared 4 bases from V and 13 bases from J, leaving 15 bases between. CDR3 size: 13 residues. In germline, CDR1 is SGDLS, CDR2 YYNGEE. The entry originates in a study of memory CD4+ T cells and cytomegalovirus serostatus. Turning to the study itself: Healthy Belgian adult donors included nine or ten CMV-positive and 24 CMV-negative people.

Sequencing was performed with immunoSEQ multiplex PCR; in TCRdb, only in-frame clones are kept and a portion is missing. This sample has about 44,000 clones, with 76% found just once. Study findings and constraints: The CMV-associated TCR signature appears largely within the CD4+ memory repertoire. Of under 200 reported CMV TCRbeta sequences, around 62 were found in memory CD4+ repertoires.

The sample was memory CD4+ T cells from blood. This rearrangement joins TRBV9 to TRBJ1-6, with D perhaps matching TRBD1 (6 bases). The sequence was obtained from an adult in good health and CMV-seronegative. The CDR3 DNA reads as TGTGCCAGCAGCACCCAGGGGAAAGTCCCCCTCCACTTT. Its protein is CASSTQGKVPLHF. The variable domain in full, completed from reference TRBV9 and TRBJ1-6, reads DSGVTQTPKHLITATGQRVTLRCSPRSGDLSVYWYQQSLDQGLQFLIQYYNGEERAKGNILERFSAQQFPDLHSELNLSSLELGDSALYFCASSTQGKVPLHFGNGTRLTVT.